One sample yielded the 3 T cell receptor beta chains listed below, sequenced in a study of T cell repertoires in aging, cancer and after chemotherapy. TCR beta rearrangements were amplified from peripheral blood genomic DNA. A mixed TRB-A/B primer pool amplified rearranged TRB by multiplex touch-down PCR. One entry per CDR3 protein, called by TCRdb with MiXCR from the multiplex PCR reads. The sample shows about 11,000 distinct CDR3 sequences, approximately 24% of them seen only once. The sequenced material came from blood. All receptors come from a human donor in good health.

The V gene is TRBV4-1, the J gene TRBJ1-6; D is undetermined. Germline V lookup: CDR1 MGHRA, CDR2 YSYEKL. The CDR3 is made up of 14 amino acids. The germline V and J ends were trimmed by 3 bases and 3 bases, with 6 bases remaining between them. Here the CDR3 DNA reads TGCGCCAGCAGCCAGGGAGGCTATAATTCACCCCTCCACTTT. Amino acid sequence: CASSQGGYNSPLHF.

The chain combines TRBV5-6 with TRBJ2-5, with D perhaps being TRBD1 or TRBD2 (7 bases each). CDR1 and CDR2 from the germline V gene are SGHDT and YYEEEE. V lost 0 bases and J lost 1, with 13 bases in between. The CDR3 sequence is 16 residues long. The CDR3 nucleotides read TGTGCCAGCAGCTTGGTTCAGGGGGGGTCCCAAGAGACCCAGTACTTC. It translates to CASSLVQGGSQETQYF.

The chain couples TRBV12-3 or TRBV12-4 to TRBJ2-7; D is perhaps TRBD1 or TRBD2 (5 bases each). The length of the CDR3 is 16 residues. The V end was cut by 9 bases, the J end by 2 bases, with 23 bases between. The CDR3 reads CARSTLKGRGPYEQYF. CDR3 nucleotides: TGTGCCAGGAGTACCCTGAAGGGAAGGGGACCCTACGAGCAGTACTTC.